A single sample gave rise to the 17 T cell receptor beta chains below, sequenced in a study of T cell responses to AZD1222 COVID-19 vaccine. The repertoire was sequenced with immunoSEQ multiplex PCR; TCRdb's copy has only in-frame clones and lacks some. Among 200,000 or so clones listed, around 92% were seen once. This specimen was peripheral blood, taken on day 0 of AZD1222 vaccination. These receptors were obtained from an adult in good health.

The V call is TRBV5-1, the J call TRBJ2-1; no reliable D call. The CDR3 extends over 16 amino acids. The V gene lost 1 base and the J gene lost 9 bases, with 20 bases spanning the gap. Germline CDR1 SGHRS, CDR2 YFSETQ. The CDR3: CASSLNGLLLTSEQFF. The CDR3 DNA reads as TGCGCCAGCAGCTTGAACGGGCTACTTCTCACCAGTGAGCAGTTCTTC.

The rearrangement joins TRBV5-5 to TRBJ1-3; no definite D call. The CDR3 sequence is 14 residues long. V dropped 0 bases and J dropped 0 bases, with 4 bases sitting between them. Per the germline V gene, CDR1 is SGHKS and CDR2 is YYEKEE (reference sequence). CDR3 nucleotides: TGTGCCAGCAGCTTGGAACCCTCTGGAAACACCATATATTTT. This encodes CASSLEPSGNTIYF.

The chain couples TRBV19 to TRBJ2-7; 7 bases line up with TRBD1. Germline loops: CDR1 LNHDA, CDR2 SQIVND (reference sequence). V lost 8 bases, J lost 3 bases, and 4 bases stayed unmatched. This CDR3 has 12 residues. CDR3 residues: CASGDSSYEQYF. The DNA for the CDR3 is TGTGCCAGTGGGGACAGTAGCTACGAGCAGTACTTC.

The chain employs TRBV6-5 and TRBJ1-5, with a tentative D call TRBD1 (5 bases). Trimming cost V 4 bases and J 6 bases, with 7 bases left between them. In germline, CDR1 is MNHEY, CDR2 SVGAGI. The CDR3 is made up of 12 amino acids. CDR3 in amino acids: CASSSGTQPQHF. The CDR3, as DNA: TGTGCCAGCAGTTCCGGGACTCAGCCCCAGCATTTT.

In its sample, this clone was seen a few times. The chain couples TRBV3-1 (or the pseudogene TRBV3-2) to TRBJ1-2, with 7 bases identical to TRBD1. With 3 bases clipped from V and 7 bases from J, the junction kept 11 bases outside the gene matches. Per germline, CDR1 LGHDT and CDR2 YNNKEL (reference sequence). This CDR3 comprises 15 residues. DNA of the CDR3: TGTGCCAGCAGCCATAGGGACAGACCCCAGCTTGGCTACACCTTC. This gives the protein CASSHRDRPQLGYTF.

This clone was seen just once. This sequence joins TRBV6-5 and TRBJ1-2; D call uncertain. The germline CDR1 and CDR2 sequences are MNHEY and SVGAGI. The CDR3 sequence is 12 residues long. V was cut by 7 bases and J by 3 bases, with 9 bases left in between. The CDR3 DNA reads TGTGCCAGCATGGCCTGGGACTATGGCTACACCTTC. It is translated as CASMAWDYGYTF.

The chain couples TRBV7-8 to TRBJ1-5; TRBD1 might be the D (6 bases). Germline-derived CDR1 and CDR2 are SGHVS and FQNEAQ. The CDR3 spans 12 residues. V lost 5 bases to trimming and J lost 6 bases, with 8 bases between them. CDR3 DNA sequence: TGTGCCAGCAGCCAGGGGAGTCAGCCCCAGCATTTT. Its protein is CASSQGSQPQHF.

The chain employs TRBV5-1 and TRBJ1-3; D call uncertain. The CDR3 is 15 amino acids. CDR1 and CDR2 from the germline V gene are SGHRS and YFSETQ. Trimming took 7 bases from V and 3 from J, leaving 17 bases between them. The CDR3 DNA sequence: TGCGCCAGCTCCCCCGCAAACAGTCGTGGAAACACCATATATTTT. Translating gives CASSPANSRGNTIYF.

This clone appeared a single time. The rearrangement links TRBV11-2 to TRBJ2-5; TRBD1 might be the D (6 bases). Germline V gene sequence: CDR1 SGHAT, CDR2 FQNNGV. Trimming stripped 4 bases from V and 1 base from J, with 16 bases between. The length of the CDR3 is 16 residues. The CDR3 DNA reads TGTGCCAGCAGCTCCGGGGCCAGGGGTATCCAAGAGACCCAGTACTTC. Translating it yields CASSSGARGIQETQYF.

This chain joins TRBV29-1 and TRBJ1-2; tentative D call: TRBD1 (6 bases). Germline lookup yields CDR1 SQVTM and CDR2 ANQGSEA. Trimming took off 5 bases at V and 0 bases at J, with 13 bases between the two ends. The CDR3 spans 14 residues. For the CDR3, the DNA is TGCAGCGTTAGAGACAGGAGAGCTAACTATGGCTACACCTTC. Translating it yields CSVRDRRANYGYTF. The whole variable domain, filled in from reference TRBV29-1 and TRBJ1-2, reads SAVISQKPSRDICQRGTSLTIQCQVDSQVTMMFWYRQQPGQSLTLIATANQGSEATYESGFVIDKFPISRPNLTFSTLTVSNMSPEDSSIYLCSVRDRRANYGYTFGSGTRLTVV.

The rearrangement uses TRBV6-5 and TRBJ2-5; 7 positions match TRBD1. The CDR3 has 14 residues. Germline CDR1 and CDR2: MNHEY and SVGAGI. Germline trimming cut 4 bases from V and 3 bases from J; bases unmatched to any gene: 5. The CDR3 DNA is TGTGCCAGCAGTTCCCCTACAGGGGAAGAGACCCAGTACTTC. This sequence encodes CASSSPTGEETQYF.

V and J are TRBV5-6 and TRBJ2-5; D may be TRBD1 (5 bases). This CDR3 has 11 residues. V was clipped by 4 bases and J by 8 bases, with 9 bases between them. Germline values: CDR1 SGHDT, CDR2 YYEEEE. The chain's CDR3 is CASSRQGTQYF. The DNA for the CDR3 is TGTGCCAGCAGCCGTCAGGGTACCCAGTACTTC.

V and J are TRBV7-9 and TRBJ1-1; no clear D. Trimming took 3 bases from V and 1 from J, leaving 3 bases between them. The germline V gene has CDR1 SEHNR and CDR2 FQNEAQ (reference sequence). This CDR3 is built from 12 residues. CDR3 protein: CASSFWNTEAFF. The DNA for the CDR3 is TGTGCCAGCAGCTTTTGGAACACTGAAGCTTTCTTT.

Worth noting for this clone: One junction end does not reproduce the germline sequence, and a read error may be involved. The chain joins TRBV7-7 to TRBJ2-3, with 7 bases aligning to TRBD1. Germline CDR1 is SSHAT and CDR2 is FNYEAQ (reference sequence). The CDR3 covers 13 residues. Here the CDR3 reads CASSLTGADTQYF. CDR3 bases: TGTGCTAGCAGCCTCACAGGGGCAGATACGCAGTATTTT.

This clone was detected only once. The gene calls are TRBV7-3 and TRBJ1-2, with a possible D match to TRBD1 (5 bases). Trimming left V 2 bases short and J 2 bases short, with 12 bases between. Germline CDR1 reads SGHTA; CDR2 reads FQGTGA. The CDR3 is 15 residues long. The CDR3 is CASSLRAGENYGYTF. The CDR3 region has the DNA TGTGCCAGCAGCTTACGCGCGGGGGAGAACTATGGCTACACCTTC.

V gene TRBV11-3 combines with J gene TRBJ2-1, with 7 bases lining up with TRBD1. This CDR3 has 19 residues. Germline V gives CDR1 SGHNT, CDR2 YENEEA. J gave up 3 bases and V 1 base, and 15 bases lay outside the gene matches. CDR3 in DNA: TGTGCCAGCAGCTTAGGGGTCTTAGGGGACAGATTTTTCTACAATGAGCAGTTCTTC. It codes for CASSLGVLGDRFFYNEQFF.

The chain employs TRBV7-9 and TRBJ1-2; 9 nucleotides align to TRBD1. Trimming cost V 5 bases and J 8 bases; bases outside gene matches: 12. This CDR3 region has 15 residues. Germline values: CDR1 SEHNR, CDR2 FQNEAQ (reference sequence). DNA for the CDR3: TGTGCCAGCAGCCGGCCCACGGGACAGGGTCGAGGCTACACCTTC. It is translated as CASSRPTGQGRGYTF.